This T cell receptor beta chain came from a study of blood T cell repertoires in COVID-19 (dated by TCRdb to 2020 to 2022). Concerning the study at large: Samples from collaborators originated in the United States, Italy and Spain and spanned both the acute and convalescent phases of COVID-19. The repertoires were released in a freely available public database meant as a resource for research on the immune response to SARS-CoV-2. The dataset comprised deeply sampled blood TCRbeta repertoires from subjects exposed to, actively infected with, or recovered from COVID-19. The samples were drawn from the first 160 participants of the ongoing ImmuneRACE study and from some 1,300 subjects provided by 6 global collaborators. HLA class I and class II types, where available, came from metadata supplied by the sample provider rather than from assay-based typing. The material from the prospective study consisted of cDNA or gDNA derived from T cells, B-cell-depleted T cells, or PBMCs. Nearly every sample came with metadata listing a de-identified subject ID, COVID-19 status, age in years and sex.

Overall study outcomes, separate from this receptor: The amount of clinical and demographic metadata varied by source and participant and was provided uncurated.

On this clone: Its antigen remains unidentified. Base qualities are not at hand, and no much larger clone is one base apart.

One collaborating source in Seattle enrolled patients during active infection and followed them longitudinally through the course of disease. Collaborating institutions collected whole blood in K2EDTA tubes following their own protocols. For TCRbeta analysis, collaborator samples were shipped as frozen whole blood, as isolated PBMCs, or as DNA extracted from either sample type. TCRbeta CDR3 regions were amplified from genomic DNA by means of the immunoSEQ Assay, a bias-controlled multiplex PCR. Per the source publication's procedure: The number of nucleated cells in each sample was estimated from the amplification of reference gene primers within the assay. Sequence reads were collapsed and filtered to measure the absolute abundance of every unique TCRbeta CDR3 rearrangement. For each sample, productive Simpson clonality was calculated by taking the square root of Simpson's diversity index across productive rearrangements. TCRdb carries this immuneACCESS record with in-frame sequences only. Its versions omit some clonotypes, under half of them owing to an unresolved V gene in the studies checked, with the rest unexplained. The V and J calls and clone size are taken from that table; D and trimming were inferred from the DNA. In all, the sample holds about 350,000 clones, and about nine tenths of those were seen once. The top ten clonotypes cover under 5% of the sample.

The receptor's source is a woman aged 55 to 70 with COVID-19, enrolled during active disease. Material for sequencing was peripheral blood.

The CDR3 amino acid sequence is: CASGRARVYNEQFF. Here is the DNA: TGCGCCTCTGGGAGGGCTCGGGTCTACAATGAGCAGTTCTTC. The rearrangement joined TRBV5-1 to TRBJ2-1, with 7 middle bases fitting TRBD2. The CDR3 has 14 amino acids, counting the end cysteine and phenylalanine. This entry keeps only the CDR3 DNA: 42 bases, framed from base 1. At the junction V is shortened by 10 bases and J by 3 bases; bases outside the gene matches: 10. For CDR1 and CDR2, the germline V gene lists SGHRS and YFSETQ.